Below, 2 T cell receptor beta chains from the same sample are listed, as sequenced in a study of T cells after yellow fever vaccination (dated 2019 in TCRdb). The treatment or condition label here, explained by the study, means: live attenuated yellow fever vaccine strain. Library creation used 5' RACE. Sequencer: Illumina NovaSeq 6000. TCRdb ran its own pipeline on the public reads, namely fastp trimming at Q25 and MiXCR clone calling, and kept in-frame beta chains. CDR3 protein sequences are deduplicated, and each keeps its most common genes and DNA. This sample lists 120,000 or so distinct CDR3 sequences; around 9.8% were detected once. The ten largest clones represent roughly 43% of the sample. Sequenced material: CD8+ T cells sorted from PBMCs, taken on the day of the yellow fever booster vaccination. The receptors derive from a young man who received the YFV17D yellow fever vaccine.

This clonotype was seen ten or more times. The CDR3 is CASTNDRGQDQPQHF. CDR3 sequence (DNA): TGTGCCAGCACCAATGACAGGGGGCAAGATCAGCCCCAGCATTTT. The V gene is TRBV6-2 or TRBV6-3, the J gene TRBJ1-5, with 10 bases aligning to TRBD1. Trimming at V came to 7 bases and at J to 5 bases, leaving 8 bases not matched to a gene. This CDR3 region has 15 residues. The germline gives CDR1 MNHEY, CDR2 SVGEGT.

This clonotype was observed a few times. CDR3 sequence (DNA): TGTGCCAGCAGTTGGAACGACAGGAACAATCAGCCCCAGCATTTT. Protein sequence: CASSWNDRNNQPQHF. The chain is built from TRBV12-3 or TRBV12-4 and TRBJ1-5, with TRBD1 as a possible D gene (6 bases). With 4 bases removed from V and 3 bases from J, the gap between germline ends came to 13 bases. This CDR3 region has 15 residues.